Included here is one T cell receptor (beta chain) sequence, with context. No antigen is known for it. This entry belongs to a study of T cells after posttransplantation cyclophosphamide. Produced via immunoSEQ multiplex PCR; TCRdb's table is partial and in-frame only. The sample records tens of thousands of clones, 86% being singletons. Points from the study as a whole: TRB clonality was highly associated with recipient CMV seropositivity and reactivation. Donor-recipient repertoire similarity was low at 1-2 months, rising over year one. TRB overlap between skin or GI tissue T cells and blood was limited.

The receptor was derived from a man aged 30 to 45 with a blood cancer, CMV-positive, and with a related stem cell donor. Sequenced input: PBMCs.

CDR3 bases: TGTGCCAGCATACTAGCGGGAGCCGGCGAGCAGTACTTC. Protein sequence: CASILAGAGEQYF. This chain uses TRBV28 with TRBJ2-7; 11 bases are a match to TRBD2. CDR1 is MDHEN and CDR2 is SYDVKM in the germline V gene. V lost 7 bases to trimming and J lost 6 bases; unmatched junction nucleotides: 5. The CDR3 is 13 residues long.